This TCR beta chain was obtained from a study of human T cells and chemical hapten exposure. Trimming removed 3 bases from V and 6 bases from J, with 12 bases in between. Germline V CDR1 and CDR2: LGHDT, YNNKEL (reference sequence). The CDR3 loop spans 14 amino acids. TCRdb re-derived calls from the RACE reads in MiXCR, one entry per CDR3 protein. The sample records just over 80,000 distinct CDR3 sequences, around 10% being singletons. The sample's time point: patch test 1, 2 weeks after DPC sensitization. Treatment noted: therapeutic diphenylcyclopropenone sensitization with weekly scalp DPC. The TCR comes from a woman aged 45-59 years with alopecia areata. Some clones in this sample may be carry-over from other donors' samples. The material sequenced was whole blood, taken in connection with sensitization to the hapten diphenylcyclopropenone (DPC). This rearrangement joins TRBV3-1 to TRBJ2-1, with D perhaps given as TRBD1 or TRBD2 (5 bases each). The DNA of the CDR3 is TGTGCCAGCAGCCAGGGACGCCAAGGCAATGAGCAGTTCTTC. Amino acids: CASSQGRQGNEQFF.